Following are 28 T cell receptor beta chains from one sample sequenced in a study of OX40 agonist ivuxolimab in advanced cancers. Generated by immunoSEQ multiplex PCR, the TCRdb table keeps only in-frame clones and is missing some. The table has roughly 100,000 clones, about 84% seen once. Sequencing used CD4+ or CD8+ T cells sorted from blood, obtained in a trial of the OX40 agonist ivuxolimab. These receptors were collected from an adult with an advanced solid tumor such as melanoma, head and neck, liver or kidney cancer.

The chain has TRBV11-3 and TRBJ2-3; 7 bases match TRBD2. The CDR3 spans 15 residues. Trimming cost V 1 base and J 0 bases; bases outside gene matches: 1. CDR1 SGHNT and CDR2 YENEEA come from the germline V gene. The CDR3 is CASSLGGGSTDTQYF. The CDR3 DNA reads as TGTGCCAGCAGCTTAGGCGGGGGAAGCACAGATACGCAGTATTTT.

The chain carries TRBV7-2 and TRBJ2-3, with TRBD2 as a possible D gene (5 bases). Trimming shortened V by 2 bases and J by 6 bases, and 6 bases separated the two germline ends. Germline assignment: CDR1 SGHTA and CDR2 FQGNSA. This CDR3 spans 12 amino acids. This CDR3 is CASSLQRDTQYF. The CDR3, as DNA: TGTGCCAGCAGCTTACAGCGGGATACGCAGTATTTT.

This clone was detected a few times. The CDR3 coding sequence is TGTGCCAGCAGCGAAAGGGCGGGCGTTAACGGGAGCCCTCCCTACGAGCAGTACTTC. Residues: CASSERAGVNGSPPYEQYF. The chain joins TRBV6-1 to TRBJ2-7; weak D call: TRBD2 (6 bases). V gave up 6 bases and J gave up 2 bases, with 29 bases separating them. The CDR3 length is 19 residues. The germline gives CDR1 MNHNS, CDR2 SASEGT.

This clone has just a few counts. The V and J genes are TRBV6-1 and TRBJ2-3; 7 nucleotides line up with TRBD2. The junction had 5 bases not matched to a gene; V was cut back by 8 bases and J by 0 bases. This CDR3 spans 14 amino acids. Per the germline V gene, CDR1 is MNHNS and CDR2 is SASEGT. The CDR3 region is CASRRDYSTDTQYF. DNA of the CDR3: TGTGCCAGCCGACGGGACTACAGCACAGATACGCAGTATTTT.

About this clone: An end of the junction does not agree with germline; a read error may underlie this. The same CDR3 also results from other DNA sequences found in this sample. The gene calls are TRBV6-6 and TRBJ1-2; tentative D call: TRBD1 (6 bases). Germline V gene lookup returns CDR1 MNHNY and CDR2 SVGAGI (reference sequence). The CDR3 length is 15 residues. The CDR3 reads CASSSQQDLGGGYTF. The DNA for the CDR3 is TGTGCCAGTAGTTCTCAACAGGACCTTGGGGGCGGCTACACCTTC.

The chain links TRBV27 to TRBJ2-5, with 10 bases matching TRBD2. This CDR3 is built from 17 residues. Per the germline V gene, CDR1 is MNHEY and CDR2 is SMNVEV (reference sequence). The trim removed 1 base at V and 10 bases at J, leaving 15 bases unmatched. CDR3: CASSLYGLAGVQCFQYF. The DNA of the CDR3 is TGTGCCAGCAGTTTATACGGGCTAGCGGGAGTTCAGTGTTTCCAGTACTTC.

This chain connects TRBV6-1 to TRBJ2-7; D gene unclear. The CDR3 totals 13 residues. V was pared by 5 bases and J by 2 bases, with 10 bases between. Germline loops: CDR1 MNHNS, CDR2 SASEGT. This CDR3 is CASSFRAPYEQYF. CDR3 bases: TGTGCCAGCAGTTTCCGGGCTCCCTACGAGCAGTACTTC.

This chain connects TRBV4-1 to TRBJ2-4, with D possibly being TRBD2 (6 bases). Germline V gene lookup returns CDR1 MGHRA and CDR2 YSYEKL. V was cut by 0 bases and J by 7 bases, with 13 bases left in between. This CDR3 is built from 15 residues. The CDR3 reads CASSQDRDSLNIQYF. The CDR3, as DNA: TGCGCCAGCAGCCAAGATCGGGACTCCCTGAACATTCAGTACTTC.

The CDR3 DNA follows: TGTGCCAGCCGAGACAGTGCGGTTCTCTACGAGCAGTACTTC. Translating gives CASRDSAVLYEQYF. The gene calls are TRBV5-5 and TRBJ2-7; tentative D call: TRBD1 (5 bases). Trimming cost V 7 bases and J 3 bases, with 17 bases left between them. The CDR3 is made up of 14 amino acids. Looked up from germline, CDR1 is SGHKS and CDR2 is YYEKEE (reference sequence).

The chain combines TRBV19 with TRBJ2-3, with 12 positions matching TRBD2. The CDR3 contains 16 residues. Germline CDR1 reads LNHDA; CDR2 reads SQIVND (reference sequence). V lost 5 bases to trimming and J lost 2 bases; unmatched junction nucleotides: 5. The CDR3 sequence: CASSSLAGGDTDTQYF. Written as DNA, the CDR3 is TGTGCCAGTAGTTCCCTAGCGGGAGGGGACACAGATACGCAGTATTTT.

The rearrangement uses TRBV11-2 and TRBJ2-3, with no clear D. V lost 0 bases to trimming and J lost 2 bases, with 12 bases between them. Germline values: CDR1 SGHAT, CDR2 FQNNGV. The CDR3 consists of 16 residues. The CDR3 spells CASSLDPGTYTDTQYF. The CDR3 DNA follows: TGTGCCAGCAGCTTAGATCCTGGTACCTACACAGATACGCAGTATTTT.

This rearrangement joins TRBV6-1 to TRBJ2-3; D uncertain. The CDR3 contains 12 residues. V was shortened by 9 bases and J by 1 base, with 8 bases between the two germline ends. Germline CDR1 MNHNS, CDR2 SASEGT. CDR3 DNA sequence: TGTGCCAGTAATACAGGCACAGATACGCAGTATTTT. Its protein is CASNTGTDTQYF.

The rearrangement joins TRBV29-1 to TRBJ1-2; possibly TRBD1 for D (5 bases). The CDR3 is 13 residues long. V was cut by 1 base and J by 4 bases, with 10 bases left in between. Per the germline V gene, CDR1 is SQVTM and CDR2 is ANQGSEA. DNA of the CDR3: TGCAGCGTTGAAGGAGACAGCCCCTATGGCTACACCTTC. Translated: CSVEGDSPYGYTF.

The CDR3 DNA sequence: TGTGCCAGCAGTTATCCCCAAGGGACAGTTAATTCACCCCTCCACTTT. Protein: CASSYPQGTVNSPLHF. The J gene is TRBJ1-6, the V gene TRBV6-5, with TRBD1 matching 7 bases. This CDR3 spans 16 amino acids. Germline-derived CDR1 and CDR2 are MNHEY and SVGAGI. With V trimmed by 3 bases and J by 6 bases, 8 bases remained unmatched.

The V gene is TRBV2, the J gene TRBJ1-5; D unclear. V lost 0 bases and J lost 3, with 3 bases in between. In germline, CDR1 is SNHLY, CDR2 FYNNEI. The CDR3 has 13 residues. CDR3: CASSEAPNQPQHF. The CDR3 DNA sequence: TGTGCCAGCAGTGAAGCGCCCAATCAGCCCCAGCATTTT.

The chain joins TRBV10-3 to TRBJ2-1; no firm D call. CDR1 is ENHRY and CDR2 is SYGVKD in the germline V gene. This CDR3 contains 17 residues. The V end lost 4 bases, the J end lost 2 bases, and 18 bases lay between the germline ends. Here the CDR3 reads CAISGGQASRTYNEQFF. CDR3 nucleotides: TGTGCCATCAGTGGAGGCCAGGCCAGTCGCACCTACAATGAGCAGTTCTTC.

V is TRBV27 and J is TRBJ2-7; possible D gene TRBD2, 5 bases. With 4 bases removed from V and 3 bases from J, the gap between germline ends came to 13 bases. The CDR3 extends over 14 amino acids. The V gene's germline CDR1 is MNHEY and CDR2 SMNVEV (reference sequence). CDR3 region: CASSSRRELYEQYF. The CDR3 region has the DNA TGTGCCAGCAGTTCGCGAAGGGAGCTCTACGAGCAGTACTTC.

CDR3 region: CAWSRWGGPTLYNSPLHF. For the CDR3, the DNA is TGTGCCTGGAGTAGGTGGGGGGGCCCGACCCTCTATAATTCACCCCTCCACTTT. The chain combines TRBV30 with TRBJ1-6; tentatively, D is TRBD1 (6 bases). Trimming took off 2 bases at V and 3 bases at J, with 20 bases between the two ends. There are 18 residues in the CDR3. Germline loops: CDR1 GTSNPN, CDR2 SVGIG (reference sequence).

This rearrangement joins TRBV19 to TRBJ1-1, with no clear D. The CDR3 extends over 12 amino acids. Germline CDR1 and CDR2: LNHDA and SQIVND (reference sequence). Deletions cut 9 bases from V and 1 base from J, with 9 bases between. This CDR3 reads CARTDPNTEAFF. In DNA form, the CDR3 reads TGTGCCAGAACCGACCCGAACACTGAAGCTTTCTTT.

The chain couples TRBV30 to TRBJ1-1; 7 positions match TRBD1. The germline gives CDR1 GTSNPN, CDR2 SVGIG (reference sequence). V lost 2 bases to trimming and J lost 3 bases; unmatched junction nucleotides: 6. CDR3 size: 14 residues. CDR3 DNA: TGTGCCTGGAGTCCATCGACAGGGTACACTGAAGCTTTCTTT. Translated, it gives CAWSPSTGYTEAFF.

J is TRBJ2-7 and V is TRBV7-2, with 8 positions matching TRBD2. V was clipped by 4 bases and J by 2 bases; unmatched bases: 4. CDR1 is SGHTA and CDR2 is FQGNSA in the germline V gene. This CDR3 comprises 14 residues. CDR3 in DNA: TGTGCCAGCAGCTCGGGTAGCGGGACCTACGAGCAGTACTTC. This gives the protein CASSSGSGTYEQYF.

The chain has TRBV5-1 and TRBJ2-1, with D perhaps TRBD1 (7 bases). Trimming pared 7 bases from V and 5 bases from J, leaving 16 bases between. The CDR3 length is 14 residues. CDR1 is SGHRS and CDR2 is YFSETQ in the germline V gene. CDR3 DNA: TGCGCCAGCGCTCAGGGGGGACGGCACAATGAGCAGTTCTTC. Amino acids: CASAQGGRHNEQFF.

The chain recombines TRBV11-3 with TRBJ1-1, with D unclear. The V and J ends lost 1 base and 1 base respectively, with 7 bases between them. The germline V gene has CDR1 SGHNT and CDR2 YENEEA. The CDR3 loop spans 14 amino acids. The CDR3 DNA sequence: TGTGCCAGCAGCTTAGGGGCAGGGAACACTGAAGCTTTCTTT. As protein: CASSLGAGNTEAFF. Looking up the rest from reference TRBV11-3 and TRBJ1-1 gives the full variable domain: EAGVVQSPRYKIIEKKQPVAFWCNPISGHNTLYWYLQNLGQGPELLIRYENEEAVDDSQLPKDRFSAERLKGVDSTLKIQPAELGDSAVYLCASSLGAGNTEAFFGQGTRLTVV.

The V and J genes are TRBV5-1 and TRBJ2-7; D remains unclear. From germline, CDR1 is SGHRS and CDR2 YFSETQ. This CDR3 is built from 12 residues. Trimming stripped 0 bases from V and 6 bases from J, with 7 bases between. The DNA of the CDR3 is TGCGCCAGCAGCTTGGCTGGGATCGAGCAGTACTTC. The encoded protein is CASSLAGIEQYF.

This chain links TRBV5-8 with TRBJ2-2; TRBD2 matches 9 bases. The CDR3 sequence is 17 residues long. Germline values: CDR1 SGHTS, CDR2 YDEGEE. Losses at the gene ends were 0 bases for V and 6 bases for J; bases not matched to a gene: 9. The CDR3 region is CASSLDGGRAGAGELFF. CDR3 sequence (DNA): TGTGCCAGCAGCTTGGACGGCGGGAGGGCCGGCGCCGGGGAGCTGTTTTTT.

This clone was observed a few times. The V gene is TRBV27, the J gene TRBJ1-5; D remains unclear. Trimming removed 6 bases from V and 4 bases from J, with 7 bases in between. CDR1 is MNHEY and CDR2 is SMNVEV in the germline V gene (reference sequence). The CDR3 covers 12 residues. The CDR3 sequence is CASRQRNQPQHF. CDR3 DNA: TGTGCCAGCAGACAGAGAAATCAGCCCCAGCATTTT.

This chain uses TRBV27 with TRBJ2-7; D remains unclear. The V gene's germline CDR1 is MNHEY and CDR2 SMNVEV (reference sequence). V was trimmed by 7 bases and J by 2 bases, leaving 24 bases between them. The CDR3 is 17 residues long. The DNA of the CDR3 is TGTGCCAGCACCAAACGAGGAGCTGAAACAAGAACCTACGAGCAGTACTTC. This gives the protein CASTKRGAETRTYEQYF.

V and J are TRBV7-8 and TRBJ1-2; 9 nucleotides align to TRBD1. Germline V gives CDR1 SGHVS, CDR2 FQNEAQ. The CDR3 totals 16 residues. J was trimmed by 3 bases and V by 4 bases; bases with no gene match: 9. The CDR3 DNA sequence: TGTGCCAGCAGCTCAGGTCCGGGACAGGGACACTATGGCTACACCTTC. Its protein product is CASSSGPGQGHYGYTF.